Following are 8 T cell receptor beta chains from one sample sequenced in a study of T-cell reconstitution after alpha-beta-depleted transplantation in children. The authors prepared the TCRbeta library with unique molecular identifiers. TCRdb reanalysed the PCR reads using MiXCR and keeps one entry per CDR3 protein. The table has some 350,000 distinct CDR3 sequences, over 9% seen once. The material was PBMCs from the stem cell graft donor, obtained from the stem cell graft. These receptors originate from a human donor who donated a stem cell graft to a child with acute lymphoblastic leukemia.

This clonotype showed up just a few times. A much larger clonotype is one base distant, so this may be a read error. The chain links TRBV7-3 to TRBJ2-3; 11 bases map to TRBD2. CDR1 and CDR2 from the germline V gene are SGHTA and FQGTGA. After removal of 4 bases from V and 2 bases from J, the junction contained 5 bases not matched to a gene. This CDR3 comprises 16 residues. CDR3 DNA: TGTGCCAGCAGCTCCGGACTAGCGGGCCCCACAGATACGCAGTATTTT. It encodes CASSSGLAGPTDTQYF.

This clonotype was observed a handful of times. The chain recombines TRBV12-5 with TRBJ1-4; 7 bases are a match to TRBD1. The V segment lost 6 bases and the J segment 5 bases; nucleotides outside the gene matches: 6. Germline assignment: CDR1 LGHNT and CDR2 FRNRAP. There are 14 residues in the CDR3. The CDR3 nucleotides are TGTGCTAGTGGGGGGACAGAAGTAAATGAAAAACTGTTTTTT. Amino acids: CASGGTEVNEKLFF.

This clonotype was observed a few times. The chain employs TRBV7-8 and TRBJ2-7, with D possibly TRBD2 on 5 matching bases. This CDR3 has 15 residues. V lost 4 bases to trimming and J lost 3 bases, with 16 bases between them. Germline CDR1 is SGHVS and CDR2 is FQNEAQ. CDR3: CASSSSDYSNYEQYF. For the CDR3, the DNA is TGTGCCAGCAGCTCCAGCGACTACTCCAACTACGAGCAGTACTTC.

This clonotype was seen ten or more times. The chain combines TRBV5-1 with TRBJ2-1; D perhaps matches TRBD2 (5 bases). CDR3 length: 15 residues. V dropped 3 bases and J dropped 5 bases, with 15 bases sitting between them. CDR1 SGHRS and CDR2 YFSETQ come from the germline V gene. The chain's CDR3 is CASSWASGFNNEQFF. For the CDR3, the DNA is TGCGCCAGCAGCTGGGCATCGGGGTTCAACAATGAGCAGTTCTTC. Complete variable domain (other parts from reference TRBV5-1 and TRBJ2-1): KAGVTQTPRYLIKTRGQQVTLSCSPISGHRSVSWYQQTPGQGLQFLFEYFSETQRNKGNFPGRFSGRQFSNSRSEMNVSTLELGDSALYLCASSWASGFNNEQFFGPGTRLTVL.

This clonotype was detected only a few times. The genes are TRBV5-1 and TRBJ2-5; TRBD1 matches at 8 bases. The CDR3 totals 14 residues. In germline, CDR1 is SGHRS, CDR2 YFSETQ. J lost 4 bases, V lost 2 bases, and 4 bases had no gene match. CDR3 DNA sequence: TGCGCCAGCAGCTTCTCAGGGGGCGGAGAGACCCAGTACTTC. Protein sequence: CASSFSGGGETQYF.

This chain connects TRBV20-1 to TRBJ1-6, with TRBD1 matching over 12 bases. Germline V CDR1 and CDR2: DFQATT, SNEGSKA (reference sequence). This CDR3 has 18 residues. Trimming cost V 5 bases and J 0 bases; bases outside gene matches: 8. As DNA, the CDR3 is TGCAGTGCTCATTCGGGACAGGGGGCGAGCTCCTATAATTCACCCCTCCACTTT. It codes for CSAHSGQGASSYNSPLHF.

Here the CDR3 reads CSAGTLGSGANVLTF. CDR3 nucleotide sequence: TGCAGTGCGGGGACATTAGGCTCTGGGGCCAACGTCCTGACTTTC. The V gene is TRBV20-1, the J gene TRBJ2-6, with a tentative D call TRBD1 (6 bases). CDR1 is DFQATT, CDR2 SNEGSKA, per germline (reference sequence). V was clipped by 6 bases and J by 0 bases, with 12 bases between them. The CDR3 totals 15 residues.

This clonotype was detected once. The rearrangement joins TRBV28 to TRBJ2-1, with no clear D. The CDR3 consists of 15 residues. V lost 5 bases and J 5 bases, leaving 16 bases between the germline ends. Germline V gives CDR1 MDHEN, CDR2 SYDVKM. The CDR3 is CASSRLGSRHNEQFF. The CDR3, as DNA: TGTGCCAGCAGTAGACTTGGGTCCAGACACAATGAGCAGTTCTTC.